The subject of this entry is one TCR beta chain. Methods used by the authors: The authors estimated nucleated cell counts from reference gene primer amplification. Using immunoSEQ multiplex PCR, the repertoire was profiled, and TCRdb retains in-frame clones only, with some absent. V and J calls and clone size are given by that table; D and trimming were obtained from the DNA. This sample has around 230,000 clones; approximately 82% occur once, and the top ten carry roughly 2.7%. Trimming pared 2 bases from V and 4 bases from J, leaving 8 bases between. This CDR3 contains 13 residues. These data originate in a study of blood T cell repertoires in COVID-19. Study-level background: COVID-19 samples from acute and convalescent phases originated in the United States, Italy and Spain. Nucleic acid was either cDNA or gDNA, and it came from T cells, B-cell-depleted T cells, or PBMCs.

V is TRBV12-3 or TRBV12-4 and J is TRBJ1-1, with unresolved D. The sample was peripheral blood. This sequence was found in a woman in her 70s with active or convalescent COVID-19. CDR3 coding DNA: TGTGCCAGCAGTTTAAAGTCCGGCACTGAAGCTTTCTTT. Its translation is CASSLKSGTEAFF.